This entry features one T cell receptor (beta chain) sequence. This specimen comes from a study of T-cell memory formation after mild COVID-19. Each CDR3 protein gets one entry after TCRdb re-called the 5' RACE reads with MiXCR. The repertoire holds around 440,000 distinct CDR3 sequences, with roughly 20% as singletons. In germline, CDR1 is SGHRS, CDR2 YFSETQ. The CDR3 contains 18 residues. The junction had 12 bases not matched to a gene; V was cut back by 0 bases and J by 4 bases. The rearrangement links TRBV5-1 to TRBJ2-3; 9 bases align to TRBD2. The specimen sequenced was PBMCs or a T cell subset sorted from them (not recorded which). The sequence was obtained from an adult woman who had mild COVID-19 (a few samples of this study predate the infection). Cell type and time point are not known. This CDR3 is CASSLEYDSRGRADTQYF. In DNA, the CDR3 is TGCGCCAGCAGCTTGGAGTACGACTCCCGCGGGAGGGCAGATACGCAGTATTTT.